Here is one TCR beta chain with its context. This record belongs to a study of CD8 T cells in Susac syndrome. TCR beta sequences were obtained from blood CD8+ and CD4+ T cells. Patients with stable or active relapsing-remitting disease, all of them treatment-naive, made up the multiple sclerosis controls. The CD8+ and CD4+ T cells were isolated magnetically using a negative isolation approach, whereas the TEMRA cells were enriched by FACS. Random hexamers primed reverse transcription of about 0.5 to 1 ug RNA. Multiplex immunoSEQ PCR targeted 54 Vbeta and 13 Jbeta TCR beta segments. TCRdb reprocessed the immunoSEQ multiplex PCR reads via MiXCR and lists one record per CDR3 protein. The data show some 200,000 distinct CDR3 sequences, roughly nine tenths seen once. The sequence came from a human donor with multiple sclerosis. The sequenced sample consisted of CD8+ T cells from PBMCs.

The DNA for the CDR3 is TGTGCCAGCAGTGATAGTCAGGGCCTGGGCTACAATGAGCAGTTCTTC. Amino acids: CASSDSQGLGYNEQFF. The chain is built from TRBV25-1 and TRBJ2-1, with D possibly matching TRBD1 (5 bases). Trimming removed 3 bases from V and 3 bases from J, with 15 bases in between. Germline V lookup: CDR1 MGHDK, CDR2 SYGVNS. The CDR3 is 16 residues long. The full variable domain, in which reference TRBV25-1 and TRBJ2-1 provide the parts outside the CDR3, is EADIYQTPRYLVIGTGKKITLECSQTMGHDKMYWYQQDPGMELHLIHYSYGVNSTEKGDLSSESTVSRIRTEHFPLTLESARPSHTSQYLCASSDSQGLGYNEQFFGPGTRLTVL.